A selection of T cell receptor beta chains follows, all from one sample in a study of blood T cells in healthy people across ages. From the 5' RACE reads, TCRdb called clonotypes with MiXCR, one entry per CDR3 protein. Of approximately 850,000 distinct CDR3 sequences in the sample, 55% to 70% were seen once. What was sequenced was blood. The origin of the receptors is a man aged 25 to 40 in good health. CDR3s include the opening cysteine and the closing phenylalanine or tryptophan. A D gene is named only where the DNA matches it firmly. For some rows the clone size is stated as once, few or many, or as a class when expanded; others skip it.

d_call	clone_size	cdr3_length	v_call	j_call	cdr3_aa	cdr3_nt
TRBD1	-	13	TRBV20-1	TRBJ2-7	CSARGSTGAEQYF	TGCAGTGCTAGAGGGAGTACAGGGGCCGAGCAGTACTTC
TRBD1	few	15	TRBV29-1	TRBJ2-5	CSVSPGQAGRETQYF	TGCAGCGTCTCTCCGGGACAGGCGGGGCGAGAGACCCAGTACTTC
TRBD2	-	17	TRBV20-1	TRBJ2-7	CSATPLDGLAGGGEQYF	TGCAGTGCGACACCACTAGATGGACTAGCGGGAGGAGGCGAGCAGTACTTC
TRBD1	-	15	TRBV12-3/TRBV12-4	TRBJ2-7	CASSLRGQGNYEQYF	TGTGCCAGCAGTTTAAGGGGACAGGGGAACTACGAGCAGTACTTC
TRBD1	few	14	TRBV20-1	TRBJ2-7	CSARDLTGLSEQYF	TGCAGTGCTAGAGACCTGACAGGGTTAAGCGAGCAGTACTTC
-	-	15	TRBV15	TRBJ2-7	CATSRDRVGRNEQYF	TGTGCCACCAGCAGAGATCGAGTAGGACGCAACGAGCAGTACTTC
TRBD2	-	14	TRBV5-6	TRBJ2-1	CASSPGTSGATQFF	TGTGCCAGCAGCCCCGGAACTAGCGGGGCCACCCAGTTCTTC
TRBD1	-	14	TRBV30	TRBJ1-1	CAWSGGQGWTEAFF	TGTGCCTGGAGTGGTGGACAGGGATGGACTGAAGCTTTCTTT
TRBD1	-	16	TRBV5-6	TRBJ2-5	CASSYRRTGRTETQYF	TGTGCCAGCAGCTACCGACGGACAGGACGTACTGAGACCCAGTACTTC
TRBD1	-	14	TRBV10-3	TRBJ2-2	CAIRGGQGAGELFF	TGTGCCATCAGAGGGGGACAGGGGGCCGGGGAGCTGTTTTTT
TRBD1	few	13	TRBV27	TRBJ1-1	CASRKVTGYEAFF	TGTGCCAGCAGGAAAGTGACAGGGTATGAAGCTTTCTTT
-	once	18	TRBV9	TRBJ2-6	CASSGRDTESSGANVLTF	TGTGCCAGCAGCGGAAGGGACACCGAAAGCTCTGGGGCCAACGTCCTGACTTTC
TRBD2	-	18	TRBV12-3/TRBV12-4	TRBJ2-7	CASTTGTSGRGIYNEQYF	TGTGCCAGCACCACCGGGACCAGCGGGAGAGGGATATACAATGAGCAGTACTTC
-	few	12	TRBV20-1	TRBJ2-3	CSARQDTDTQYF	TGCAGTGCTAGACAGGACACAGATACGCAGTATTTT
-	-	13	TRBV6-2/TRBV6-3	TRBJ1-5	CASVGQNNQPQHF	TGTGCCAGCGTGGGGCAAAACAATCAGCCCCAGCATTTT
-	-	14	TRBV30	TRBJ2-6	CACPRPAGANVLTF	TGTGCCTGCCCGAGGCCAGCCGGGGCCAACGTCCTGACTTTC
-	-	14	TRBV12-3/TRBV12-4	TRBJ1-4	CASRDFGTNEKLFF	TGTGCCAGCAGGGATTTCGGGACTAATGAAAAACTGTTTTTT
-	few	17	TRBV6-2/TRBV6-3	TRBJ1-1	CASSYSTTTNMNTEAFF	TGTGCCAGCAGTTACTCGACTACGACCAATATGAACACTGAAGCTTTCTTT
-	-	14	TRBV20-1	TRBJ2-1	CSASDIHSYNEQFF	TGCAGTGCTAGTGACATCCACTCCTACAATGAGCAGTTCTTC
-	-	16	TRBV6-1	TRBJ2-5	CATTFPRDPGGEAQYF	TGTGCCACCACGTTTCCTCGGGACCCCGGCGGAGAAGCCCAGTACTTC
-	-	14	TRBV20-1	TRBJ2-7	CSARERGTSYEQYF	TGCAGTGCTAGAGAGCGGGGGACATCTTACGAGCAGTACTTC
TRBD2	few	13	TRBV15	TRBJ2-1	CATSRVRLAEQFF	TGTGCCACCAGCAGAGTGAGACTAGCGGAGCAGTTCTTC
TRBD2	few	15	TRBV7-2	TRBJ2-1	CASSLRTSGYNEQFF	TGTGCCAGCAGCTTAAGGACTAGCGGGTACAATGAGCAGTTCTTC
TRBD2	-	14	TRBV29-1	TRBJ2-3	CSGGTSGRRDTQYF	TGCAGCGGTGGGACTAGCGGGAGACGTGATACGCAGTATTTT
TRBD1	few	16	TRBV5-1	TRBJ1-6	CASSLSLDRGISPLHF	TGCGCCAGCAGCTTGTCTCTGGACAGGGGAATTTCACCCCTCCACTTT
-	-	14	TRBV5-1	TRBJ2-1	CASSDLARGDEQFF	TGCGCCAGCAGCGACCTAGCGCGAGGGGACGAGCAGTTCTTC
-	few	14	TRBV27	TRBJ2-6	CASTQLGKANVLTF	TGTGCCAGCACCCAGTTAGGCAAGGCCAACGTCCTGACTTTC
-	-	13	TRBV7-6	TRBJ2-7	CASSPTQAYEQYF	TGTGCCAGCAGCCCCACCCAAGCTTACGAGCAGTACTTC
TRBD1	-	15	TRBV6-1	TRBJ2-5	CASFDRGLLVETQYF	TGTGCCAGCTTCGACAGGGGGCTTCTCGTGGAGACCCAGTACTTC
-	-	15	TRBV27	TRBJ2-5	CASSLTARVRETQYF	TGTGCCAGCAGCCTGACCGCCCGGGTGCGAGAGACCCAGTACTTC
-	-	16	TRBV7-9	TRBJ1-6	CASSSRVGPYNSPLHF	TGTGCCAGCAGCTCCCGCGTAGGGCCCTATAATTCACCCCTCCACTTT
TRBD1	once	14	TRBV7-9	TRBJ2-3	CASSSQGLLDTQYF	TGTGCCAGCAGCTCACAGGGGCTCTTAGATACGCAGTATTTT
-	-	14	TRBV7-9	TRBJ2-1	CASSWSGLDNEQFF	TGTGCCAGCAGTTGGTCAGGTCTAGACAATGAGCAGTTCTTC
-	-	15	TRBV24-1	TRBJ1-1	CATRPPGREGTEAFF	TGTGCCACCAGACCACCCGGGCGCGAGGGGACTGAAGCTTTCTTT
-	-	15	TRBV10-3	TRBJ2-3	CAISEPGVSPDTQYF	TGTGCCATCAGTGAGCCAGGGGTTAGCCCAGATACGCAGTATTTT
-	-	12	TRBV20-1	TRBJ1-1	CSASHIGDSAFF	TGCAGTGCTAGTCATATTGGAGACTCAGCTTTCTTT
-	-	12	TRBV20-1	TRBJ1-2	CSAIQGDYGYTF	TGCAGTGCTATACAGGGAGACTATGGCTACACCTTC
TRBD1	-	16	TRBV5-4	TRBJ2-5	CASSLPGGGKGPTQYF	TGTGCCAGCAGCTTACCAGGGGGCGGCAAAGGTCCGACCCAGTACTTC